This T cell receptor beta chain came from a study of cytomegalovirus exposure and HLA in healthy donors. This CDR3 region has 13 residues. The V and J ends lost 2 bases and 4 bases respectively, with 8 bases between them. Germline CDR1 reads SNHLY; CDR2 reads FYNNEI. Details on this clone: Its antigen is still unknown.

General observations from the study: Later analysis showed TCR association rates varying by HLA locus, highest for DRB1 and lowest for HLA-C. An analysis was carried out at a later point. It showed that HLA-associated TCR beta chains were more clonally expanded than equally common non-associated chains. Researchers reported in a later analysis that common viral pathogens appeared linked to several top clusters. TCR beta V segments were, for the most part, productive about 87% or about 30% of the time in an earlier analysis.

The PCR had 60 Vbeta and 13 Jbeta primers. Sequencing used immunoSEQ multiplex PCR; TCRdb keeps in-frame clones, though not all of them. The repertoire includes around 100,000 clones, around 60% of them detected once, and 3.5% to 4% sits in the top ten. The TCR was taken from a young man in good health and CMV-seropositive. The chain is built from TRBV2 and TRBJ1-2; D unresolved. Sequencing was carried out using PBMCs. This chain's CDR3 is CASSESRLYGYTF. The CDR3, as DNA: TGTGCCAGCAGTGAAAGCCGACTCTATGGCTACACCTTC.